This TCR beta chain was recovered during a study of OX40 agonist ivuxolimab in advanced cancers. Looking at the study overall: With a range of roughly 20 to 90, age averaged about 59 years, and around 83% were male.

Germline CDR1 reads SEHNR; CDR2 reads FQNEAQ (reference sequence). V dropped 4 bases and J dropped 5 bases, with 17 bases sitting between them. CDR3 length: 15 amino acids. Autoimmune disease history or systemic immunosuppression disqualified patients. Using immunoSEQ multiplex PCR, the repertoire was profiled, and TCRdb retains in-frame clones only, with some absent. Here the sample spans about 100,000 clones, roughly 89% being singletons. The chain has TRBV7-9 and TRBJ1-2; tentatively, D is TRBD1 (6 bases). The receptor's source is an adult with an advanced solid tumor such as melanoma, head and neck, liver or kidney cancer. Sequenced material: CD4+ or CD8+ T cells sorted from blood, taken in a trial of the OX40 agonist ivuxolimab. Written as DNA, the CDR3 is TGTGCCAGCAGCTGGGCAGACAGGCCCGGATATGGCTACACCTTC. Residues: CASSWADRPGYGYTF.